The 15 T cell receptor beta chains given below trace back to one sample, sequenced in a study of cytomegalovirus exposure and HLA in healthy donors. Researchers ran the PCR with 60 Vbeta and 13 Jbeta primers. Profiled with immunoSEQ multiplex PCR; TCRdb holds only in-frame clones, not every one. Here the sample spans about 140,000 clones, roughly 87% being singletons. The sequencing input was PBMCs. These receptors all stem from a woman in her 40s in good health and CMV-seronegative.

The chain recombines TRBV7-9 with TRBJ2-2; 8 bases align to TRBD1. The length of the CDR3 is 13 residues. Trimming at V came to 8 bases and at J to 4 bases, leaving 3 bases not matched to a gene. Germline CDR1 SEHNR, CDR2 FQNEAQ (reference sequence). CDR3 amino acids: CASLDRGTGELFF. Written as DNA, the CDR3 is TGTGCCAGCTTAGACAGGGGCACCGGGGAGCTGTTTTTT.

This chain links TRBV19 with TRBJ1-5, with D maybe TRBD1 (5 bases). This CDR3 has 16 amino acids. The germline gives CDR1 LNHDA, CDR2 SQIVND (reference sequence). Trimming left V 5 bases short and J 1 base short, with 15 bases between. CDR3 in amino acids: CASSQWGVDSNQPQHF. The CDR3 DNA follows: TGTGCCAGTAGTCAGTGGGGGGTTGACAGCAATCAGCCCCAGCATTTT. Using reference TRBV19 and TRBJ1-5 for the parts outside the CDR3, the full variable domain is DGGITQSPKYLFRKEGQNVTLSCEQNLNHDAMYWYRQDPGQGLRLIYYSQIVNDFQKGDIAEGYSVSREKKESFPLTVTSAQKNPTAFYLCASSQWGVDSNQPQHFGDGTRLSIL.

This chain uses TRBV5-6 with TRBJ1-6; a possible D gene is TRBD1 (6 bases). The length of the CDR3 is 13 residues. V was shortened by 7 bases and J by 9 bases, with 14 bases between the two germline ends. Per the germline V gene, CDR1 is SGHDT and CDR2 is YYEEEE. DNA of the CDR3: TGTGCCAGCCGGGACACCCTAGGTTCACCCCTCCACTTT. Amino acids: CASRDTLGSPLHF.

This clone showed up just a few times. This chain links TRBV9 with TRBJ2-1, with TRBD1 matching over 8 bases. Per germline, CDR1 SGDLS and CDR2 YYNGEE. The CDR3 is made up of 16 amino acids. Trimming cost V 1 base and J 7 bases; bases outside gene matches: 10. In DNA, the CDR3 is TGTGCCAGCAGCGTAAGCGGACAGGGAGCGGGTAATGAGCAGTTCTTC. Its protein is CASSVSGQGAGNEQFF. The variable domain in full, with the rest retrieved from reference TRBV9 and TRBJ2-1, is DSGVTQTPKHLITATGQRVTLRCSPRSGDLSVYWYQQSLDQGLQFLIQYYNGEERAKGNILERFSAQQFPDLHSELNLSSLELGDSALYFCASSVSGQGAGNEQFFGPGTRLTVL.

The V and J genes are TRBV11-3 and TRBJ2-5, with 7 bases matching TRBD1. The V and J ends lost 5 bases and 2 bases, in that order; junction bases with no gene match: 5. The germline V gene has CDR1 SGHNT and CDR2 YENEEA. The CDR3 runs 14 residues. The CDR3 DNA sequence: TGTGCCAGCAGCCAAGACAGGGATCAAGAGACCCAGTACTTC. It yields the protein CASSQDRDQETQYF. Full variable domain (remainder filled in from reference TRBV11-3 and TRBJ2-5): EAGVVQSPRYKIIEKKQPVAFWCNPISGHNTLYWYLQNLGQGPELLIRYENEEAVDDSQLPKDRFSAERLKGVDSTLKIQPAELGDSAVYLCASSQDRDQETQYFGPGTRLLVL.

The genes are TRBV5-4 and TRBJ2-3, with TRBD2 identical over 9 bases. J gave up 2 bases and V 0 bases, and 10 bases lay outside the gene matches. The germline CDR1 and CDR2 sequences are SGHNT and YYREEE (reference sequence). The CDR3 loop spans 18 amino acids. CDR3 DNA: TGTGCCAGCAGCTTGGCCGTCATGGCGGGAGGGGTCACAGATACGCAGTATTTT. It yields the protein CASSLAVMAGGVTDTQYF.

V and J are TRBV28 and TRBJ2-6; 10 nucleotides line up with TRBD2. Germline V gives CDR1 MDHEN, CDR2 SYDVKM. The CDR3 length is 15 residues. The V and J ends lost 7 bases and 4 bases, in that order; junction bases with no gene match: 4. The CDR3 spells CASIGLAAGANVLTF. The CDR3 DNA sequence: TGTGCCAGCATAGGACTAGCGGCCGGGGCCAACGTCCTGACTTTC.

In DNA, the CDR3 is TGTGCCAGCAGTCCCCCAGACAGACGGGCCTACAATGAGCAGTTCTTC. Encoded protein: CASSPPDRRAYNEQFF. The genes are TRBV7-9 and TRBJ2-1, with D maybe TRBD1 (5 bases). The CDR3 extends over 16 amino acids. Trimming stripped 6 bases from V and 2 bases from J, with 17 bases between. CDR1 and CDR2 (germline): SEHNR, FQNEAQ (reference sequence).

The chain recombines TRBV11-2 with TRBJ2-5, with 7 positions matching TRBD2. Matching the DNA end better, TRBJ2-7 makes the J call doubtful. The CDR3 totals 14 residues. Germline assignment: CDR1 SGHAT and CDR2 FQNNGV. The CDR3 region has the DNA TGTGCCAGCAGTAGAGGGAGGGCCTCCTACGAGCAGTACTTC. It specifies CASSRGRASYEQYF.

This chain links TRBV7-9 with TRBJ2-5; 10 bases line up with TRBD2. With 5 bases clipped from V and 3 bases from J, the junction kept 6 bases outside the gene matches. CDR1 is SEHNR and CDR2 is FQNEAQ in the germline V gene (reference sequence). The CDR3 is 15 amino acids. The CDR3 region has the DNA TGTGCCAGCAGCAAAGCCGGGACTAGCGAAGAGACCCAGTACTTC. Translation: CASSKAGTSEETQYF.

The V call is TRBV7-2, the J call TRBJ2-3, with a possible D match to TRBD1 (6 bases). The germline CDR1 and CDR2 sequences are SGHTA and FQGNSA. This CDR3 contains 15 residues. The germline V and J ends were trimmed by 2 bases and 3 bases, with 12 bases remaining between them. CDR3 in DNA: TGTGCCAGCAGCTTAATGTTGCAGGGGACAGATACGCAGTATTTT. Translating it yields CASSLMLQGTDTQYF.

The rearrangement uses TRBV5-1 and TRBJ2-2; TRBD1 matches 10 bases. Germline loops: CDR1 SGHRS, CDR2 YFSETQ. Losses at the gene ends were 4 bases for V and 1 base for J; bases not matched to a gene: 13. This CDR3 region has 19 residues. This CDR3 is CASSNEPLDRGLNTGELFF. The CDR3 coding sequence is TGCGCCAGCAGCAATGAACCCCTCGACAGGGGGCTGAACACCGGGGAGCTGTTTTTT.

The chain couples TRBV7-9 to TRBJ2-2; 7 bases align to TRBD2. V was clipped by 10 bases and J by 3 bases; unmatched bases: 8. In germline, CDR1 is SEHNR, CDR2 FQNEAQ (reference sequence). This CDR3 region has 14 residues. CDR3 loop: CATTGRADTGELFF. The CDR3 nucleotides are TGTGCCACTACGGGGAGGGCCGACACCGGGGAGCTGTTTTTT.

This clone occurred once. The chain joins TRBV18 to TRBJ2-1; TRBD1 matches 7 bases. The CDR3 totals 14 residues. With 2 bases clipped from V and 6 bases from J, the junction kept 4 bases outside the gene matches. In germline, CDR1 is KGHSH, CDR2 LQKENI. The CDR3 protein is CASSPGTASNEQFF. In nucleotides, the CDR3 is TGTGCCAGCTCACCAGGGACAGCCTCCAATGAGCAGTTCTTC.

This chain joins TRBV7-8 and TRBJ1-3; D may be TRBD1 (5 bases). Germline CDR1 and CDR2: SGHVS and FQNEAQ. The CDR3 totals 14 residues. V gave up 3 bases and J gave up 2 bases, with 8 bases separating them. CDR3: CASSLTVPGNTIYF. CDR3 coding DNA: TGTGCCAGCAGCTTGACAGTACCTGGAAACACCATATATTTT.